One sample yielded the 16 T cell receptor beta chains listed below, sequenced in a study of beta chain features in type 1 diabetes. Expressed TCRB transcripts were sequenced because the entire RNA isolate underwent reverse transcription. Method: immunoSEQ multiplex PCR; TCRdb's copy keeps in-frame clones and lacks some. The profile shows 200,000 to 250,000 clones, over 12% of them singletons. The sequencing input was naive CD4+ T cells from blood. The receptor set was obtained from a woman aged 35 to 49 in good health.

V and J are TRBV4-3 and TRBJ1-2; 11 nucleotides match TRBD1. V was clipped by 0 bases and J by 1 base; unmatched bases: 7. Germline V gene sequence: CDR1 LGHNA, CDR2 YSLEER. CDR3 length: 18 residues. CDR3 nucleotides: TGCGCCAGCAGCCAAGAGGGGACAGGGGGGAGACTTAACTATGGCTACACCTTC. This gives the protein CASSQEGTGGRLNYGYTF.

CDR3 sequence reads: CASSAGQLNTEAFF. CDR3 nucleotides: TGTGCCAGCAGCGCGGGACAGCTGAACACTGAAGCTTTCTTT. The chain employs TRBV9 and TRBJ1-1, with 7 bases aligning to TRBD1. With 3 bases clipped from V and 0 bases from J, the junction kept 2 bases outside the gene matches. CDR3 length: 14 residues. The V gene's germline CDR1 is SGDLS and CDR2 YYNGEE.

This clone occurred a few times. The DNA for the CDR3 is TGCAGCGTTGAACGGGGAACCTTGTCTGGCTACACCTTC. Translating it yields CSVERGTLSGYTF. This chain joins TRBV29-1 and TRBJ1-2, with D hard to call. V was cut by 2 bases and J by 7 bases, with 14 bases left in between. The CDR3 is 13 residues long. CDR1 and CDR2 from the germline V gene are SQVTM and ANQGSEA.

About this clone: Within the sample, other DNA sequences also encode this same CDR3. V usage is TRBV5-1 and J usage is TRBJ1-6; D is ambiguous. The ends were cut back, 0 bases at V and 8 bases at J, with 6 bases in the middle. CDR3 length: 13 amino acids. CDR1 SGHRS and CDR2 YFSETQ come from the germline V gene. The CDR3 loop is CASSLAGDSPLHF. The CDR3 DNA follows: TGCGCCAGCAGCTTGGCTGGAGATTCACCCCTCCACTTT.

The V and J genes are TRBV18 and TRBJ1-1; D remains unclear. The length of the CDR3 is 15 residues. Germline V lookup: CDR1 KGHSH, CDR2 LQKENI. V shed 8 bases and J shed 1 base, with 17 bases lying between them. The CDR3 DNA follows: TGTGCCAGCCTTCTCGAGGAAGGTTCGAACACTGAAGCTTTCTTT. It encodes CASLLEEGSNTEAFF.

In DNA form, the CDR3 reads TGTGCCAGCAGTGATGGGGCGCGCTTAGATTGGGGAAACTACGAGCAGTACTTC. This translates into CASSDGARLDWGNYEQYF. This chain connects TRBV2 to TRBJ2-7, with a weak D call TRBD1 (5 bases). The germline V gene has CDR1 SNHLY and CDR2 FYNNEI. The CDR3 runs 18 residues. V lost 3 bases, J lost 3 bases, and 24 bases lay in between.

This sequence joins TRBV5-8 and TRBJ1-1; D is uncertain. This CDR3 is 14 amino acids long. Germline V CDR1 and CDR2: SGHTS, YDEGEE. V lost 4 bases and J 1 base, leaving 11 bases between the germline ends. The CDR3 nucleotides are TGTGCCAGCAGCAAGGGAGTCTCGAACACTGAAGCTTTCTTT. As protein: CASSKGVSNTEAFF.

The chain recombines TRBV27 with TRBJ1-2; 7 bases are a match to TRBD1. J lost 4 bases, V lost 2 bases, and 1 base had no gene match. This CDR3 region has 13 residues. The germline V gene encodes CDR1 MNHEY and CDR2 SMNVEV (reference sequence). The CDR3, as DNA: TGTGCCAGCAGTTTAAGACAGGGCTATGGCTACACCTTC. Protein: CASSLRQGYGYTF.

The J gene is TRBJ2-1, the V gene TRBV4-2; 8 nucleotides match TRBD2. The CDR3 has 15 amino acids. Germline V CDR1 and CDR2: LGHNA, YNFKEQ. Unmatched junction bases numbered 10, after V lost 0 bases and J lost 12 bases. The CDR3 region is CASSQDNGGARGQFF. CDR3 DNA sequence: TGTGCCAGCAGCCAAGATAACGGGGGGGCCCGTGGGCAGTTCTTC.

V usage is TRBV5-4 and J usage is TRBJ2-2, with D tentatively TRBD2 (6 bases). Per the germline V gene, CDR1 is SGHNT and CDR2 is YYREEE (reference sequence). The CDR3 contains 16 residues. Between the trimmed V and J ends, which lost 0 bases and 5 bases, there was a span of 14 bases. CDR3 DNA: TGTGCCAGCAGCTTGGCGGGGGTAATGAGAACCGGGGAGCTGTTTTTT. Translation gives CASSLAGVMRTGELFF.

This clone is a singleton in its sample. The chain combines TRBV6-5 with TRBJ1-4; weak D call: TRBD1 (6 bases). The CDR3 is 13 residues long. The V and J ends lost 2 bases and 10 bases respectively, with 11 bases between them. Germline CDR1 and CDR2: MNHEY and SVGAGI. CDR3 residues: CASSYSGGRKLFF. CDR3 bases: TGTGCCAGCAGTTACAGCGGGGGCAGAAAACTGTTTTTT.

The rearrangement links TRBV9 to TRBJ2-3, with D tentatively TRBD1 (6 bases). The CDR3 totals 16 residues. Germline CDR1 is SGDLS and CDR2 is YYNGEE. The V end was cut by 4 bases, the J end by 0 bases, with 15 bases between. CDR3 region: CASSLLGAPSTDTQYF. Here the CDR3 DNA reads TGTGCCAGCAGCCTCTTGGGGGCCCCCAGCACAGATACGCAGTATTTT.

The chain combines TRBV29-1 with TRBJ2-2, with TRBD1 matching 9 bases. CDR3 size: 14 residues. V lost 6 bases to trimming and J lost 5 bases; unmatched junction nucleotides: 7. Germline V gene data show CDR1 as SQVTM and CDR2 as ANQGSEA. The CDR3 bases are TGCAGCGTGGGGGACAGGGCGGGTACCGGGGAGCTGTTTTTT. This codes for CSVGDRAGTGELFF.

The V call is TRBV7-9, the J call TRBJ2-7; D is ambiguous. The V and J ends lost 5 bases and 0 bases respectively, with 11 bases between them. The CDR3 is 14 residues long. The V gene's germline CDR1 is SEHNR and CDR2 FQNEAQ (reference sequence). The CDR3 is CASSPPLLSYEQYF. CDR3 sequence (DNA): TGTGCCAGCAGCCCCCCCCTTCTCTCCTACGAGCAGTACTTC.

This chain connects TRBV29-1 to TRBJ1-1; no definite D call. Per germline, CDR1 SQVTM and CDR2 ANQGSEA. The CDR3 is made up of 11 amino acids. The V end was cut by 5 bases, the J end by 1 base, with 5 bases between. CDR3 in amino acids: CSVLRNTEAFF. In DNA, the CDR3 is TGCAGCGTTCTCAGGAACACTGAAGCTTTCTTT.

The chain links TRBV2 to TRBJ1-4; TRBD1 aligns across 9 bases. The V gene end was trimmed by 7 bases and the J gene end by 8 bases; junction bases not matched to a gene: 8. Germline CDR1 SNHLY, CDR2 FYNNEI. The CDR3 covers 14 residues. CDR3 DNA sequence: TGTGCCAGCAAACTACAGGGGGCGAGGGAAAAACTGTTTTTT. Its protein is CASKLQGAREKLFF. Supplemented by reference TRBV2 and TRBJ1-4, the full variable domain reads EPEVTQTPSHQVTQMGQEVILRCVPISNHLYFYWYRQILGQKVEFLVSFYNNEISEKSEIFDDQFSVERPDGSNFTLKIRSTKLEDSAMYFCASKLQGAREKLFFGSGTQLSVL.